These 2 T cell receptor beta chains were sequenced from one sample in a study of T cell clonality in common variable immunodeficiency. Measured with immunoSEQ multiplex PCR; TCRdb has only the in-frame clones, and not every one. The data show approximately 64,000 clones, none appearing only once, with 1.7% held by the ten largest. Sequencing was performed on peripheral blood mononuclear cells. These receptors were taken from a person aged 18 to 75 in good health.

This clone was seen at least ten times. The read terminates 3 residues before the CDR3 end, so the remaining end is supplied by the germline J gene. The chain employs TRBV4-1 and TRBJ1-1; a possible D gene is TRBD1 (5 bases). CDR3 length: 13 amino acids. V lost 4 bases, J lost 4 bases, and 10 bases lay in between. The germline CDR1 and CDR2 sequences are MGHRA and YSYEKL. The sequenced CDR3 bases are TGCGCCAGCAGCCGTGGGGGGAGCACTGAA. Protein sequence: CASSRGGSTE. The full CDR3 protein is CASSRGGSTEAFF.

This clone was seen at least ten times. The read terminates 3 residues before the CDR3 end, so the remaining end is supplied by the germline J gene. The chain employs TRBV7-6 and TRBJ2-3, with 10 bases lining up with TRBD2. The V and J ends lost 5 bases and 2 bases, in that order; junction bases with no gene match: 4. The CDR3 covers 15 residues. The V gene's germline CDR1 is SGHVS and CDR2 FNYEAQ. Incomplete CDR3 DNA: TGTGCCAGCAGCCTAAGCGGGAGGGCCACAGATACG. This translates into CASSLSGRATDT. The complete CDR3 protein is CASSLSGRATDTQYF.